A single sample is the source of the 9 T cell receptor beta chains below, sequenced in a study of T cell changes during pregnancy in multiple sclerosis (dated by TCRdb to about 2019). Library prep was done by the immunoSEQ multiplex PCR assay. Held by TCRdb, this immuneACCESS table contains in-frame sequences only and omits some clones. Under half of the omission traces to an unresolved V gene where checked; the cause of the rest is unknown. Here the sample has around 71,000 clones; roughly 92% occur a single time. Jointly, the top ten make up 1.2% of the sample. The source material was peripheral blood, sampled in the third trimester of pregnancy. The receptor source for this set is a female donor with multiple sclerosis, enrolled in a pregnancy study.

The chain recombines TRBV7-9 with TRBJ2-7, with 16 bases identical to TRBD2. V was pared by 4 bases and J by 4 bases, with 1 base of the junction left unmatched. CDR3 length: 15 residues. Germline assignment: CDR1 SEHNR and CDR2 FQNEAQ (reference sequence). The CDR3 loop reads CASSSGLAGGYEQYF. CDR3 DNA sequence: TGTGCCAGCAGCTCGGGACTAGCGGGAGGGTACGAGCAGTACTTC.

DNA for the CDR3: TGTGCCAGCGGGCGGGAGCGGACCGGGGAGCTGTTTTTT. Its protein product is CASGRERTGELFF. The gene calls are TRBV2 and TRBJ2-2, with 7 bases lining up with TRBD2. CDR1 and CDR2 from the germline V gene are SNHLY and FYNNEI. The CDR3 runs 13 residues. V shed 8 bases, J shed 5 bases, and the junction held 5 bases outside the gene matches.

The chain has TRBV9 and TRBJ2-5, with D perhaps matching TRBD2 (5 bases). This CDR3 has 14 residues. With 2 bases removed from V and 4 bases from J, the gap between germline ends came to 12 bases. The V gene's germline CDR1 is SGDLS and CDR2 YYNGEE. This CDR3 reads CASSVARGSETQYF. CDR3 sequence (DNA): TGTGCCAGCAGCGTCGCACGGGGATCAGAGACCCAGTACTTC.

CDR3 nucleotides: TGCGCCAGCAGCCAAGAACCAGGGAACTATGGCTACACCTTC. Translated: CASSQEPGNYGYTF. The rearrangement joins TRBV4-3 to TRBJ1-2; a weak D match, TRBD1 (5 bases). V was pared by 0 bases and J by 2 bases, with 7 bases between. From germline, CDR1 is LGHNA and CDR2 YSLEER. The CDR3 is made up of 14 amino acids.

The genes are TRBV6-5 and TRBJ2-5, with 11 bases that match TRBD1. The J call is uncertain, as TRBJ2-7 better fits the DNA end. This CDR3 is 16 amino acids long. Germline V gene lookup returns CDR1 MNHEY and CDR2 SVGAGI. The CDR3 region has the DNA TGTGCCAGCAGTTACCGAGGACAGGGGGCGAGTTACGAGCAGTACTTC. Translation: CASSYRGQGASYEQYF.

J is TRBJ1-1 and V is TRBV7-9; D gene uncertain. V lost 1 base and J 8 bases, leaving 11 bases between the germline ends. The CDR3 is 13 residues long. Germline values: CDR1 SEHNR, CDR2 FQNEAQ (reference sequence). CDR3 residues: CASSLVRFQEAFF. The CDR3 coding sequence is TGTGCCAGCAGCTTAGTCCGTTTTCAGGAAGCTTTCTTT.

In the case of this clone: The junction departs from the called germline gene at one end, perhaps through a read error. The chain couples TRBV5-4 to TRBJ2-7; 16 bases agree with TRBD2. The germline V gene has CDR1 SGHNT and CDR2 YYREEE (reference sequence). The CDR3 has 17 residues. The CDR3 bases are TGTGCCAGCAGCCCTGGGACTAGCGGGAGGGCCTCCCACGAGCAGTACTTC. Its translation is CASSPGTSGRASHEQYF.

This rearrangement joins TRBV2 to TRBJ1-2; possible D gene TRBD1, 6 bases. The V end was cut by 2 bases, the J end by 6 bases, with 13 bases between. The CDR3 runs to 14 residues. CDR1 and CDR2 (germline): SNHLY, FYNNEI. The CDR3 coding sequence is TGTGCCAGCAGTGAAATCAGGGGTGAGAATGGCTACACCTTC. The encoded protein is CASSEIRGENGYTF.

This chain joins TRBV13 and TRBJ2-3; D is ambiguous. The CDR3 runs to 15 residues. Germline lookup yields CDR1 PRHDT and CDR2 FYEKMQ (reference sequence). Trimming left V 0 bases short and J 4 bases short, with 11 bases between. The CDR3 sequence is CASSLGVPTADTQYF. The DNA of the CDR3 is TGTGCCAGCAGCTTAGGGGTCCCCACGGCAGATACGCAGTATTTT. Full variable domain (missing parts from reference TRBV13 and TRBJ2-3): AAGVIQSPRHLIKEKRETATLKCYPIPRHDTVYWYQQGPGQDPQFLISFYEKMQSDKGSIPDRFSAQQFSDYHSELNMSSLELGDSALYFCASSLGVPTADTQYFGPGTRLTVL.